One and the same sample provided the 6 T cell receptor beta chains below, sequenced in a study of cytomegalovirus exposure and HLA in healthy donors. The PCR had 60 Vbeta and 13 Jbeta primers. Data came from immunoSEQ multiplex PCR; TCRdb stores just in-frame clones and leaves some out. This table holds roughly 170,000 clones, roughly 84% found once. Specimen: PBMCs. Every receptor here comes from a man aged 30 to 39 in good health and CMV-seronegative.

The genes are TRBV27 and TRBJ1-2, with 10 bases matching TRBD1. The CDR3 has 17 amino acids. Germline CDR1 is MNHEY and CDR2 is SMNVEV (reference sequence). V shed 5 bases, J shed 3 bases, and the junction held 12 bases outside the gene matches. The CDR3, as DNA: TGTGCCAGCAGTCCGAGGACAGGGGGTTCAAATGACTATGGCTACACCTTC. Its translation is CASSPRTGGSNDYGYTF.

The chain uses TRBV7-2 and TRBJ2-1, with a possible D match to TRBD1 (5 bases). The CDR3 sequence is 15 residues long. Germline V CDR1 and CDR2: SGHTA, FQGNSA. Trimming stripped 3 bases from V and 0 bases from J, with 9 bases between. For the CDR3, the DNA is TGTGCCAGCAGCTTGGGGCCCAGCTCCTACAATGAGCAGTTCTTC. Residues: CASSLGPSSYNEQFF.

This clone occurred a few times. The chain joins TRBV5-1 to TRBJ2-1; 10 bases are a match to TRBD2. CDR3 size: 18 residues. Germline CDR1 reads SGHRS; CDR2 reads YFSETQ. Trimming removed 0 bases from V and 8 bases from J; junction bases left unmatched: 14. This CDR3 reads CASSLVRASGGGSDEQFF. CDR3 bases: TGCGCCAGCAGCTTGGTCCGGGCGAGCGGGGGGGGGTCCGATGAGCAGTTCTTC. Looking up the rest from reference TRBV5-1 and TRBJ2-1 gives the full variable domain: KAGVTQTPRYLIKTRGQQVTLSCSPISGHRSVSWYQQTPGQGLQFLFEYFSETQRNKGNFPGRFSGRQFSNSRSEMNVSTLELGDSALYLCASSLVRASGGGSDEQFFGPGTRLTVL.

The chain has TRBV28 and TRBJ2-3; 12 bases line up with TRBD2. The CDR3 is 17 amino acids. The germline V gene encodes CDR1 MDHEN and CDR2 SYDVKM. The junction had 9 bases not matched to a gene; V was cut back by 2 bases and J by 6 bases. The CDR3 DNA sequence: TGTGCCAGCAGTTTAGGCCGGCTAGCGGGGGGGCCGGATACGCAGTATTTT. This gives the protein CASSLGRLAGGPDTQYF.

This chain links TRBV5-1 with TRBJ2-3, with D perhaps matching TRBD1 (9 bases). Trimming left V 5 bases short and J 2 bases short, with 27 bases between. Looked up from germline, CDR1 is SGHRS and CDR2 is YFSETQ. This CDR3 is built from 19 residues. As DNA, the CDR3 is TGCGCCAGCAGTGACAGGGGGGTGTCCGGGACTAGACACACAGATACGCAGTATTTT. It encodes CASSDRGVSGTRHTDTQYF.

J is TRBJ2-2 and V is TRBV7-6; D possibly corresponds to TRBD2 (6 bases). The V gene's germline CDR1 is SGHVS and CDR2 FNYEAQ. V lost 5 bases and J lost 2, with 15 bases in between. The CDR3 is 16 residues long. CDR3 in amino acids: CASSQVRGLNTGELFF. The CDR3 bases are TGTGCCAGCAGCCAAGTGCGGGGATTAAACACCGGGGAGCTGTTTTTT. The full variable domain, rest sourced from reference TRBV7-6 and TRBJ2-2, is GAGVSQSPRYKVTKRGQDVALRCDPISGHVSLYWYRQALGQGPEFLTYFNYEAQQDKSGLPNDRFSAERPEGSISTLTIQRTEQRDSAMYRCASSQVRGLNTGELFFGEGSRLTVL.